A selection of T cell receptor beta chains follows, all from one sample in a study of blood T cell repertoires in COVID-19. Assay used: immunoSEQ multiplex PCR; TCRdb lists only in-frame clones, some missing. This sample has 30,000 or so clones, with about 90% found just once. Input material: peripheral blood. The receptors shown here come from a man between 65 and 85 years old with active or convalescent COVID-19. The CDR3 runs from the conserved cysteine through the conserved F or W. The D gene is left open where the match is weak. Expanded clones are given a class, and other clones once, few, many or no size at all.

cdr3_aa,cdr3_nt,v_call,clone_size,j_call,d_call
CASSLVGQGEAEAFF,TGTGCCAGCAGCTTAGTGGGACAGGGTGAGGCTGAAGCTTTCTTT,TRBV7-2,few,TRBJ1-1,TRBD1
CASSEGRYSGNTIYF,TGTGCCAGCAGTGAGGGGAGGTACTCTGGAAACACCATATATTTT,TRBV2,-,TRBJ1-3,-
CASSLLASGAKNIQYF,TGCGCCAGCAGCTTGTTGGCCAGTGGAGCCAAAAACATTCAGTACTTC,TRBV5-1,-,TRBJ2-4,-
CASTNQERGREKLFF,TGTGCCAGTACCAATCAGGAGAGAGGGAGAGAAAAACTGTTTTTT,TRBV19,-,TRBJ1-4,-
CASSLGTSGRLTDTQYF,TGCGCCAGCAGCTTGGGCACCAGCGGGAGACTTACAGATACGCAGTATTTT,TRBV5-1,-,TRBJ2-3,TRBD2
CASSYDTAANFF,TGTGCCAGCAGTTACGATACAGCCGCGAACTTCTTC,TRBV6-6,-,TRBJ1-2,-
CASSLASGFTEAFF,TGTGCCAGCAGCTTAGCATCGGGGTTCACTGAAGCTTTCTTT,TRBV7-8,few,TRBJ1-1,-
CASRQGVNTGELFF,TGTGCCAGCAGACAGGGGGTTAACACCGGGGAGCTGTTTTTT,TRBV6-4,once,TRBJ2-2,TRBD1
CAWSRTSGAETQYF,TGTGCCTGGAGCCGGACTAGCGGGGCCGAGACCCAGTACTTC,TRBV30,-,TRBJ2-5,TRBD2
CASSLERDRSYGYTF,TGTGCCAGCAGCTTAGAGCGGGACAGGAGCTATGGCTACACCTTC,TRBV7-9,-,TRBJ1-2,TRBD1
CASSLAGGANEKLFF,TGTGCCAGCAGCTTGGCGGGTGGTGCTAATGAAAAACTGTTTTTT,TRBV5-4,-,TRBJ1-4,-
CASSPQGQGFGNTIYF,TGCGCCAGCAGCCCTCAGGGACAGGGTTTTGGAAACACCATATATTTT,TRBV5-1,-,TRBJ1-3,TRBD1
CASSQSSPRAGLTYEQYF,TGCGCCAGCAGTCAATCGTCCCCCCGAGCGGGGCTTACCTACGAGCAGTACTTC,TRBV23-1,-,TRBJ2-7,TRBD2
CASSPDRQRMNTEAFF,TGTGCCAGCAGCCCCGACCGACAGAGGATGAACACTGAAGCTTTCTTT,TRBV7-2,-,TRBJ1-1,-
CASSPPGGDNQPQHF,TGTGCCAGCTCACCACCGGGGGGGGACAATCAGCCCCAGCATTTT,TRBV18,-,TRBJ1-5,-
CASSFTGGSSYNEQFF,TGTGCCAGCAGTTTTACAGGGGGCAGCTCCTACAATGAGCAGTTCTTC,TRBV6-6,-,TRBJ2-1,TRBD1
CASSFSGPGDIQYF,TGTGCCAGCAGCTTTAGTGGCCCCGGAGACATTCAGTACTTC,TRBV7-3,-,TRBJ2-4,-
CASSLGAGGSYGYTF,TGTGCCAGCAGCTTAGGGGCAGGGGGCAGCTATGGCTACACCTTC,TRBV7-2,-,TRBJ1-2,TRBD1
CASSLTGERNTIYF,TGTGCCAGCAGTTTGACAGGGGAACGTAACACCATATATTTT,TRBV2,-,TRBJ1-3,TRBD1
CASSPGLARAYEQYF,TGTGCCAGCAGCCCCGGGCTAGCGAGGGCCTACGAGCAGTACTTC,TRBV11-2,once,TRBJ2-7,-
CAISENRGDEQYF,TGTGCCATCAGTGAGAACAGGGGCGACGAGCAGTACTTC,TRBV10-3,-,TRBJ2-7,TRBD1
CASSLVGASQPQHF,TGTGCCAGCAGCTTAGTTGGGGCTAGTCAGCCCCAGCATTTT,TRBV7-2,-,TRBJ1-5,-
CASSPTRETEAFF,TGTGCCAGCTCACCGACCAGGGAAACTGAAGCTTTCTTT,TRBV18,-,TRBJ1-1,-
CASSGLRDSGIYGYTF,TGTGCCAGCAGTGGTTTACGGGACAGCGGTATCTATGGCTACACCTTC,TRBV2,-,TRBJ1-2,TRBD1
CASSPHGTGEAEAFF,TGCGCCAGCAGCCCCCACGGGACAGGGGAAGCTGAAGCTTTCTTT,TRBV5-1,-,TRBJ1-1,TRBD1
CASSKKTPGSGSGEQYF,TGTGCCAGCAGCAAAAAAACCCCGGGTAGCGGGAGCGGCGAGCAGTACTTC,TRBV21-1,-,TRBJ2-7,-
CASSHPRYEQYF,TGTGCCAGCAGCCATCCCCGGTACGAGCAGTACTTC,TRBV11-1,-,TRBJ2-7,-
CASHRRGPGTGELFF,TGTGCCAGCCATAGGCGGGGGCCGGGTACCGGGGAGCTGTTTTTT,TRBV19,-,TRBJ2-2,-
CASSDRGVDGYTF,TGTGCCAGCAGTGACAGGGGGGTAGATGGCTACACCTTC,TRBV27,-,TRBJ1-2,TRBD1
CASSDQGADTGELFF,TGTGCCAGCAGTGATCAGGGGGCGGACACCGGGGAGCTGTTTTTT,TRBV6-4,-,TRBJ2-2,TRBD1
CASGHKNTEAFF,TGTGCCAGTGGACACAAGAACACTGAAGCTTTCTTT,TRBV6-5,-,TRBJ1-1,-
CASSYSAGRGQYF,TGTGCCAGCAGTTACTCGGCGGGACGCGGGCAGTACTTC,TRBV6-5,-,TRBJ2-7,-
CASSRSGTGADTQYF,TGTGCCAGCTCCCGGTCAGGGACAGGGGCAGATACGCAGTATTTT,TRBV18,-,TRBJ2-3,TRBD1
CASSGTGNYGYTF,TGTGCCAGCAGTGGGACAGGGAACTATGGCTACACCTTC,TRBV2,-,TRBJ1-2,TRBD1
CASSLDRLTEAFF,TGTGCCAGCAGCCTGGACAGGCTGACTGAAGCTTTCTTT,TRBV7-8,-,TRBJ1-1,TRBD1
CASSYGGGLYNEQFF,TGTGCCAGCAGTTACGGCGGGGGACTCTACAATGAGCAGTTCTTC,TRBV6-5,-,TRBJ2-1,TRBD2
CASSSHGTRGYGYTF,TGTGCCAGCAGTTCCCACGGGACACGTGGCTATGGCTACACCTTC,TRBV2,once,TRBJ1-2,-
CASSGELGVAFF,TGTGCCAGTAGTGGGGAGCTTGGGGTAGCTTTCTTT,TRBV19,-,TRBJ1-1,-
CASSRGQGATGELFF,TGTGCCAGCAGCCGAGGACAGGGGGCCACCGGGGAGCTGTTTTTT,TRBV6-4,once,TRBJ2-2,TRBD1
CASRRTGGPQHF,TGTGCCAGCAGACGGACGGGGGGGCCCCAGCATTTT,TRBV6-5,-,TRBJ1-5,-
CASSLSAGGTEAFF,TGTGCCAGCAGTTTATCTGCAGGGGGCACTGAAGCTTTCTTT,TRBV28,once,TRBJ1-1,TRBD1
CAISDGDRQLRAQHF,TGTGCCATCAGTGATGGGGACAGACAATTGAGGGCCCAGCATTTT,TRBV10-3,-,TRBJ1-5,TRBD1
CASSPGLAGGYEQYF,TGTGCCAGCAGCCCTGGACTAGCGGGGGGGTACGAGCAGTACTTC,TRBV7-2,-,TRBJ2-7,TRBD2
CASGLPRTGLTGGYTF,TGTGCTAGTGGTTTGCCGCGGACGGGACTTACTGGGGGCTACACCTTC,TRBV12-5,few,TRBJ1-2,-
CASSTPGRTTDTQYF,TGTGCCAGCAGCACCCCAGGGCGAACCACAGATACGCAGTATTTT,TRBV28,-,TRBJ2-3,-
CASSQGRQGWETQYF,TGTGCCAGCAGCCAAGGACGGCAGGGATGGGAGACCCAGTACTTC,TRBV14,once,TRBJ2-5,-
CASSTGTGPAFF,TGTGCCAGCAGCACAGGGACAGGGCCGGCTTTCTTT,TRBV7-3,-,TRBJ1-1,TRBD1
CASSQALGFPYEQYF,TGCGCCAGCAGCCAAGCACTAGGGTTCCCCTACGAGCAGTACTTC,TRBV4-3,-,TRBJ2-7,-